The 28 T cell receptor beta chains reported below all come from one sample, sequenced in a study of T cells in localized non-small cell lung cancer. Libraries were prepared by immunoSEQ multiplex PCR; TCRdb keeps only in-frame clonotypes and omits some of them. This sample has just under 1,000 clones; approximately 25% occur once, and the top ten carry 22%. Sample: normal lung tissue next to the tumor, taken before any cancer treatment. Receptor source: a woman aged 35 to 70 with stage III lung adenocarcinoma.

The gene calls are TRBV6-8 and TRBJ1-1, with D maybe TRBD1 (5 bases). Trimming took 5 bases from V and 5 from J, leaving 9 bases between them. CDR1 MNHGY and CDR2 SAAAGT come from the germline V gene. CDR3 size: 12 residues. CDR3 sequence: CASSEGTTEAFF. Written as DNA, the CDR3 is TGTGCCAGCAGTGAGGGGACTACTGAAGCTTTCTTT.

This clone turned up a few times. The genes are TRBV11-3 and TRBJ2-2, with D uncertain. Germline V lookup: CDR1 SGHNT, CDR2 YENEEA. The length of the CDR3 is 16 residues. Trimming cost V 2 bases and J 1 base, with 11 bases left between them. Here the CDR3 reads CASSLPLEMNTGELFF. The CDR3, as DNA: TGTGCCAGCAGCTTACCCTTAGAGATGAACACCGGGGAGCTGTTTTTT.

The CDR3 DNA reads TGCGCCAGCGGAAATCTTGCAACTAATGAAAAACTGTTTTTT. Translated, it gives CASGNLATNEKLFF. The J gene is TRBJ1-4, the V gene TRBV5-1; D remains ambiguous. The V end lost 7 bases, the J end lost 0 bases, and 10 bases lay between the germline ends. CDR1 and CDR2 (germline): SGHRS, YFSETQ. This CDR3 is built from 14 residues.

The chain is built from TRBV29-1 and TRBJ1-1, with 7 bases identical to TRBD1. J gave up 11 bases and V 5 bases, and 11 bases lay outside the gene matches. This CDR3 contains 12 residues. From germline, CDR1 is SQVTM and CDR2 ANQGSEA. The CDR3 here is CSVTGADWGAFF. DNA for the CDR3: TGCAGCGTTACAGGGGCTGATTGGGGCGCTTTCTTT.

The rearrangement uses TRBV9 and TRBJ2-4; TRBD1 aligns across 7 bases. CDR3 size: 15 residues. Germline CDR1 and CDR2: SGDLS and YYNGEE. J gave up 0 bases and V 3 bases, and 3 bases lay outside the gene matches. The CDR3 here is CASSGGTVAKNIQYF. The CDR3 bases are TGTGCCAGCAGCGGAGGGACAGTAGCCAAAAACATTCAGTACTTC.

By proportion, this clone is medium-sized. The J gene is TRBJ2-7, the V gene TRBV11-3; 12 nucleotides align to TRBD2. V lost 5 bases, J lost 3 bases, and 8 bases stayed unmatched. CDR1 is SGHNT, CDR2 YENEEA, per germline. The CDR3 totals 16 residues. Here the CDR3 reads CASSGGLAGRYYEQYF. The CDR3 DNA sequence: TGTGCCAGCAGCGGCGGACTAGCGGGACGATACTACGAGCAGTACTTC.

The chain links TRBV6-8 to TRBJ1-5, with 11 bases lining up with TRBD1. After removal of 2 bases from V and 3 bases from J, the junction contained 6 bases not matched to a gene. Germline CDR1 MNHGY, CDR2 SAAAGT. This CDR3 has 17 amino acids. CDR3 sequence (DNA): TGTGCCAGCAGTTACCCTGGGACAGGGGGTTTCAATCAGCCCCAGCATTTT. Translation gives CASSYPGTGGFNQPQHF.

This clone was seen only a few times. CDR3 nucleotide sequence: TGTGCCAGCAGCTTGGCCAGCGGAGGGGAAGAGACCCAGTACTTC. Its protein product is CASSLASGGEETQYF. J is TRBJ2-5 and V is TRBV11-3; D is possibly TRBD2 (6 bases). CDR1 is SGHNT and CDR2 is YENEEA in the germline V gene. The CDR3 has 15 residues. Trimming pared 3 bases from V and 3 bases from J, leaving 14 bases between.

This sequence joins TRBV19 and TRBJ1-2, with D maybe TRBD1 (6 bases). V lost 8 bases and J lost 1, with 17 bases in between. The CDR3 has 15 residues. CDR1 is LNHDA and CDR2 is SQIVND in the germline V gene (reference sequence). The CDR3 DNA follows: TGTGCCAGTGGAAACGGGGCAGGGGATAACTATGGCTACACCTTC. Protein: CASGNGAGDNYGYTF. The variable domain in full, with the rest retrieved from reference TRBV19 and TRBJ1-2, is DGGITQSPKYLFRKEGQNVTLSCEQNLNHDAMYWYRQDPGQGLRLIYYSQIVNDFQKGDIAEGYSVSREKKESFPLTVTSAQKNPTAFYLCASGNGAGDNYGYTFGSGTRLTVV.

In DNA, the CDR3 is TGTGCCAGCAGCTTGGAGGGGGAGGGCCACCATGAGCAGTTCTTC. This sequence encodes CASSLEGEGHHEQFF. The chain uses TRBV11-3 and TRBJ2-1; D might be TRBD2 (7 bases). The CDR3 contains 15 residues. The V and J ends lost 3 bases and 8 bases respectively, with 17 bases between them. Germline V lookup: CDR1 SGHNT, CDR2 YENEEA.

This chain links TRBV4-1 with TRBJ1-1; D perhaps matches TRBD1 (5 bases). Trimming removed 0 bases at V and 8 bases at J, with 13 bases between. CDR3 size: 14 residues. Germline-derived CDR1 and CDR2 are MGHRA and YSYEKL. In DNA, the CDR3 is TGCGCCAGCAGCCAAGAGGGGGTGGGGGAGGAAGCTTTCTTT. This sequence encodes CASSQEGVGEEAFF.

This clone was recorded a few times. The chain is built from TRBV10-2 and TRBJ2-2; 10 bases align to TRBD1. Germline V gene data show CDR1 as WSHSY and CDR2 as SAAADI. This CDR3 is built from 16 residues. V lost 4 bases to trimming and J lost 5 bases; unmatched junction nucleotides: 7. As DNA, the CDR3 is TGCGCCAGCAGTGGGGACAGGGGAGGAAGGACCGGGGAGCTGTTTTTT. Protein: CASSGDRGGRTGELFF.

This clone was seen more than once but under ten times. The chain couples TRBV7-2 to TRBJ1-1; D not resolved. CDR3 length: 13 amino acids. Trimming removed 6 bases at V and 0 bases at J, with 8 bases between. Germline V gene sequence: CDR1 SGHTA, CDR2 FQGNSA. In DNA, the CDR3 is TGTGCCAGCAGGACTTCGATGAACACTGAAGCTTTCTTT. Protein product: CASRTSMNTEAFF.

The J gene is TRBJ1-2, the V gene TRBV19, with 10 positions matching TRBD1. The trim removed 7 bases at V and 2 bases at J, leaving 4 bases unmatched. The CDR3 has 14 amino acids. Germline V gene data show CDR1 as LNHDA and CDR2 as SQIVND (reference sequence). The CDR3 bases are TGTGCCAGTACCTCGGGACAGGGGAACTATGGCTACACCTTC. It specifies CASTSGQGNYGYTF.

This sequence joins TRBV19 and TRBJ2-2; the D call may be TRBD1 or TRBD2 (5 bases each). V was pared by 11 bases and J by 0 bases, with 16 bases between. This CDR3 comprises 15 residues. Germline V gene lookup returns CDR1 LNHDA and CDR2 SQIVND (reference sequence). CDR3 sequence (DNA): TGTGCCTCCCAGGGTGGGGGAACGAACACCGGGGAGCTGTTTTTT. Its translation is CASQGGGTNTGELFF.

In its sample, this clone was seen a few times. The chain has TRBV29-1 and TRBJ1-1; the D gene is possibly TRBD1 (5 bases). V was trimmed by 2 bases and J by 3 bases, leaving 7 bases between them. Germline CDR1 reads SQVTM; CDR2 reads ANQGSEA. The CDR3 is 12 residues long. CDR3 DNA sequence: TGCAGCGTTGAAAAGGGGTACACTGAAGCTTTCTTT. It codes for CSVEKGYTEAFF.

This chain uses TRBV11-3 with TRBJ1-2; 7 bases agree with TRBD1. CDR1 and CDR2 (germline): SGHNT, YENEEA. Unmatched junction bases numbered 10, after V lost 5 bases and J lost 4 bases. The CDR3 spans 15 residues. For the CDR3, the DNA is TGTGCCAGCAGCACTAGAAGGGGGCCTCTCTATGGCTACACCTTC. Protein sequence: CASSTRRGPLYGYTF.

The chain has TRBV6-8 and TRBJ2-7; tentative D call: TRBD1 (5 bases). Trimming pared 5 bases from V and 5 bases from J, leaving 19 bases between. Per germline, CDR1 MNHGY and CDR2 SAAAGT. The CDR3 totals 15 residues. The CDR3 coding sequence is TGTGCCAGCAGTGGCCGGATGGCAGGGCTCAACGAGCAGTACTTC. Protein product: CASSGRMAGLNEQYF.

This clone turned up a few times. The V and J genes are TRBV6-8 and TRBJ2-3; 9 nucleotides line up with TRBD2. Germline values: CDR1 MNHGY, CDR2 SAAAGT. The CDR3 contains 17 residues. J gave up 0 bases and V 0 bases, and 4 bases lay outside the gene matches. This CDR3 is CASSYSRLAGSTDTQYF. In DNA form, the CDR3 reads TGTGCCAGCAGTTACTCCAGGCTAGCGGGAAGCACAGATACGCAGTATTTT.

In this sample, this clone turned up a few times. This sequence joins TRBV23-1 and TRBJ1-1; D gene unclear. TRBV23-1 is an ORF for which the function is uncertain. Deletions cut 6 bases from V and 10 bases from J, with 18 bases between. The CDR3 consists of 13 residues. The CDR3: CASSSSALGLAFF. Written as DNA, the CDR3 is TGCGCCAGCAGCTCCTCGGCCCTCGGACTAGCTTTCTTT.

In its sample, this clone was seen a few times. The chain couples TRBV9 to TRBJ2-1; TRBD2 agrees at 9 bases. Germline V CDR1 and CDR2: SGDLS, YYNGEE. The CDR3 extends over 19 amino acids. With 1 base clipped from V and 10 bases from J, the junction kept 21 bases outside the gene matches. The CDR3 is CASSVTAVSGGPSNAEQFF. The DNA for the CDR3 is TGTGCCAGCAGCGTAACCGCGGTTAGCGGGGGCCCCTCGAATGCGGAGCAGTTCTTC.

This chain links TRBV11-3 with TRBJ2-2; no firm D call. The CDR3 covers 14 residues. The V gene's germline CDR1 is SGHNT and CDR2 YENEEA. V shed 6 bases and J shed 5 bases, with 13 bases lying between them. The CDR3 bases are TGTGCCAGCAGATCCGGACGGCAAACCGGGGAGCTGTTTTTT. The encoded protein is CASRSGRQTGELFF.

This clone appeared a few times. The chain employs TRBV6-8 and TRBJ2-2; 10 bases match TRBD2. The V gene end was trimmed by 5 bases and the J gene end by 7 bases; junction bases not matched to a gene: 13. This CDR3 is 17 amino acids long. Germline loops: CDR1 MNHGY, CDR2 SAAAGT. The CDR3 sequence is CASSVARAGGRSGELFF. The DNA of the CDR3 is TGTGCCAGCAGTGTCGCGAGAGCGGGGGGGCGGAGCGGGGAGCTGTTTTTT.

The CDR3 region has the DNA TGTGCCAGTAGTATTCTGCCCCGGGACTATCTTAGCTCCTACAATGAGCAGTTCTTC. It translates to CASSILPRDYLSSYNEQFF. The genes are TRBV19 and TRBJ2-1, with 7 bases fitting TRBD2. Germline-derived CDR1 and CDR2 are LNHDA and SQIVND (reference sequence). This CDR3 has 19 amino acids. V was pared by 3 bases and J by 0 bases, with 14 bases of the junction left unmatched.

This clone appeared a few times. The chain carries TRBV9 and TRBJ2-7; D is possibly TRBD1 or TRBD2 (5 bases each). The CDR3 runs to 15 residues. V gave up 0 bases and J gave up 3 bases, with 13 bases separating them. In germline, CDR1 is SGDLS, CDR2 YYNGEE. DNA of the CDR3: TGTGCCAGCAGCGTAGGGGAAGGGACCTTCTACGAGCAGTACTTC. Amino acid sequence: CASSVGEGTFYEQYF. The full variable domain, with the rest looked up from reference TRBV9 and TRBJ2-7, is DSGVTQTPKHLITATGQRVTLRCSPRSGDLSVYWYQQSLDQGLQFLIQYYNGEERAKGNILERFSAQQFPDLHSELNLSSLELGDSALYFCASSVGEGTFYEQYFGPGTRLTVT.

About this clone: Distinct nucleotide sequences in the sample also encode this CDR3. V and J are TRBV29-1 and TRBJ1-2, with D unclear. Per the germline V gene, CDR1 is SQVTM and CDR2 is ANQGSEA. V lost 6 bases, J lost 0 bases, and 8 bases lay in between. This CDR3 spans 12 amino acids. CDR3 sequence: CSVVIANYGYTF. The CDR3 bases are TGCAGCGTCGTCATAGCTAACTATGGCTACACCTTC.

The V gene is TRBV7-4, the J gene TRBJ1-2; a possible D gene is TRBD1 (6 bases). The CDR3 spans 13 residues. Looked up from germline, CDR1 is SGHVT and CDR2 is SQSDAQ. V lost 2 bases to trimming and J lost 3 bases, with 7 bases between them. The CDR3 region is CASSLSGDYGYTF. The CDR3 region has the DNA TGTGCCAGCAGCTTATCAGGGGACTATGGCTACACCTTC.

V usage is TRBV11-3 and J usage is TRBJ2-5; 9 bases agree with TRBD1. V was clipped by 5 bases and J by 4 bases; unmatched bases: 8. The CDR3 totals 15 residues. Looked up from germline, CDR1 is SGHNT and CDR2 is YENEEA. The CDR3 coding sequence is TGTGCCAGCAGCGACGGACAGGGGACTGGAGAGACCCAGTACTTC. It translates to CASSDGQGTGETQYF.